This T cell receptor beta chain was sequenced in a study of CD8+ T cells in alopecia areata. Study-level background: Tofacitinib administration to treated patients was oral, at 5 to 10 mg twice daily.

V lost 5 bases, J lost 5 bases, and 18 bases lay in between. Germline V lookup: CDR1 MNHEY, CDR2 SVGAGI. The CDR3 has 15 residues. On this clone itself: As yet, its antigen is unknown.

Study-wide findings and caveats: Unlike in mice, where it was clearer, TCR sharing across patients was less clear, possibly HLA-related. Scalp specimens additionally yield sequences from normal skin's resident alphabeta T cells.

Sequencing used cDNA as its template, made by extracting RNA and reverse transcribing it. This table comes from immunoSEQ multiplex PCR, and its TCRdb copy is limited to in-frame clones, with some not included. The sample yields approximately 89,000 clones, around 44% seen once. The chain employs TRBV6-5 and TRBJ1-2; D possibly corresponds to TRBD1 (5 bases). The material sequenced was CD4+ T cells sorted from blood. The source is a human donor with alopecia areata. The CDR3 nucleotides are TGTGCCAGCAGTGTTGGGGCCATTGGGGTGTATGGCTACACCTTC. Its protein product is CASSVGAIGVYGYTF.